This entry features one TCR beta chain sequence. As yet, its antigen is unknown. The CDR3 carries no conserved terminal phenylalanine or tryptophan, so it likely arises from a read error. Unmatched junction bases numbered 21, after V lost 4 bases and J lost 12 bases. CDR3 length: 17 residues. CDR1 is SGHNT and CDR2 is YENEEA in the germline V gene. This sample's RNA came from whole unsorted tissue. This non-tumor lung sample came from over 3 cm beyond the tumor edge. These data belong to a study of tumor and adjacent non-tumor tissue in lung cancer. Study overall: The patients, roughly 10 men and five or six women, were about 30 to 85 with stage I to III disease. Study-level results: Tumor TCR diversity, when higher, was linked to shorter survival.

TCRbeta libraries were built with three rounds of nested PCR, modified from ARM-PCR. TCRdb called the multiplex PCR reads again in MiXCR, with one record for every CDR3 protein. This sample has some 95,000 distinct CDR3 sequences, with 75% to 85% found just once. The specimen sequenced was distant non-tumor lung tissue. The chain is built from TRBV11-3 and TRBJ2-1; 7 bases match TRBD2. The TCR comes from a man in his 60s with small cell lung cancer. CDR3 residues: CASSSLGGGVSYKVQFS. The DNA for the CDR3 is TGTGCCAGCAGCTCTCTAGGTGGGGGGGTGTCCTACAAAGTGCAGTTCTCC.